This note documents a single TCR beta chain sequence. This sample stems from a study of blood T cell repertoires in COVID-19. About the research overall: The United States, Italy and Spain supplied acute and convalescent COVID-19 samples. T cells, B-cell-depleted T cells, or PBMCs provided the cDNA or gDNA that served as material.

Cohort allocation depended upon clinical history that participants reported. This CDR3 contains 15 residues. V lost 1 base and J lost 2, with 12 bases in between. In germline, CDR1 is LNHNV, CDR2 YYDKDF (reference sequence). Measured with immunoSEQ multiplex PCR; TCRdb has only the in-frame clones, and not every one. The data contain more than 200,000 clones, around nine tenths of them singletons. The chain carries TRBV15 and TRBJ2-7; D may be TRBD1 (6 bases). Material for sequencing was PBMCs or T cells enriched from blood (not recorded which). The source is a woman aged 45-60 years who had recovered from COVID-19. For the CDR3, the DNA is TGTGCCACCAGCAGAGCCCGGGACATCGCCTACGAGCAGTACTTC. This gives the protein CATSRARDIAYEQYF.